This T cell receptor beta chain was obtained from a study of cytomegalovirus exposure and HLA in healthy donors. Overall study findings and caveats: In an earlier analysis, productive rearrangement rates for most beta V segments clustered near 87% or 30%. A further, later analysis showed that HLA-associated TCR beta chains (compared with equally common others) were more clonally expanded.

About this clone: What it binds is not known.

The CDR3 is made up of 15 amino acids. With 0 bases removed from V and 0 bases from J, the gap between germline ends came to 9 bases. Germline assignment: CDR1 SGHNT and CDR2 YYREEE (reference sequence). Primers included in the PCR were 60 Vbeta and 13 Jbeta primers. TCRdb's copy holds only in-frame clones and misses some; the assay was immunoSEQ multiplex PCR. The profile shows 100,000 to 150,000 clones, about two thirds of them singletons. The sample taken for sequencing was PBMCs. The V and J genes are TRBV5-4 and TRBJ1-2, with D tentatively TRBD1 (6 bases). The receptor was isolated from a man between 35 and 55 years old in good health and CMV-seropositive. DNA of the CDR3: TGTGCCAGCAGCTTGGATCAGGGGACTAACTATGGCTACACCTTC. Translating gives CASSLDQGTNYGYTF.